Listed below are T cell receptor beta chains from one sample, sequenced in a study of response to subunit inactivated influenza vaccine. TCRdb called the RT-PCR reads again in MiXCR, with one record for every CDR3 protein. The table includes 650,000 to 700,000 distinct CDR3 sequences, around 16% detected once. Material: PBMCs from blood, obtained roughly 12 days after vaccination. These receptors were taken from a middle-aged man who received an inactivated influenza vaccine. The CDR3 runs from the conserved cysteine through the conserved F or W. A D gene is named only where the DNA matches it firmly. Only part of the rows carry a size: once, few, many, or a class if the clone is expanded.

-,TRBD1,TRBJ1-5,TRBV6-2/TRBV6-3,CASSYSPLRGDRVHQPQHF,TGTGCCAGCAGTTACTCCCCGCTACGGGGAGACAGGGTCCATCAGCCCCAGCATTTT
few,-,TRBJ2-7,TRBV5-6,CASSLWRDSYEQYF,TGTGCCAGCAGCTTGTGGCGGGACTCCTACGAGCAGTACTTC
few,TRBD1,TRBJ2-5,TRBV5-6,CASSFGTEQETQYF,TGTGCCAGCAGCTTTGGGACAGAACAAGAGACCCAGTACTTC
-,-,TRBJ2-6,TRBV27,CASSILAGPSGANVLTF,TGTGCCAGCAGTATCTTGGCGGGACCGTCTGGGGCCAACGTCCTGACTTTC
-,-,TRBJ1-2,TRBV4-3,CASSQSTGPNYGYTF,TGCGCCAGCAGCCAGTCCACAGGGCCCAACTATGGCTACACCTTC
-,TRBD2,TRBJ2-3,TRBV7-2,CASSSRTSGFTDTQYF,TGTGCCAGCAGCAGTCGGACTAGCGGTTTCACAGATACGCAGTATTTT
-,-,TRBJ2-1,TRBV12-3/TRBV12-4,CASSLLQGRGNEQFF,TGTGCCAGCAGCCTCCTACAGGGCCGGGGGAATGAGCAGTTCTTC
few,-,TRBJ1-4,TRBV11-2,CASRRRTNEKLFF,TGTGCCAGCAGAAGGAGGACTAATGAAAAACTGTTTTTT
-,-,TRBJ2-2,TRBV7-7,CASSYREAGELFF,TGTGCTAGCAGTTACAGGGAAGCCGGGGAGCTGTTTTTT
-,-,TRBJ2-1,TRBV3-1,CASTRGTPDHGDEQFF,TGTGCCAGCACCCGGGGAACACCAGACCATGGCGATGAGCAGTTCTTC
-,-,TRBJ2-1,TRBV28,CASSFGMTGRGRGTYNEQFF,TGTGCCAGCAGTTTCGGGATGACAGGCAGGGGCAGGGGCACCTACAATGAGCAGTTCTTC
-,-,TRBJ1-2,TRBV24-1,CATSDWANYGYTF,TGTGCCACCAGTGATTGGGCTAACTATGGCTACACCTTC
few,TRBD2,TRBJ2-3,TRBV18,CASSSLAGEPHTQYF,TGTGCCAGCTCGTCACTAGCGGGAGAACCCCATACGCAGTATTTT
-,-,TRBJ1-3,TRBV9,CASSVGQSSGNTIYF,TGTGCCAGCAGCGTAGGCCAGAGCTCTGGAAACACCATATATTTT